This T cell receptor beta chain was profiled in a study of cytomegalovirus exposure and HLA in healthy donors. Across the whole study: The platform used for the 100 to 150 validation repertoires matched that of the roughly 670 first-cohort repertoires, a later analysis reported.

The donors were part of the approximately 120-subject validation cohort, which stood apart from the roughly 670-subject first cohort. Repertoires were generated with immunoSEQ multiplex PCR, while TCRdb's copy carries only in-frame clones and drops some. The sample lists roughly 260,000 clones, approximately 90% occurring once. This clone was counted once. Its cognate antigen is unknown. Findings of the study overall: Subsequent analysis revealed that first-cohort TCR clusters tended to co-occur in the 120 or so validation repertoires. Usually a TCR sequence was rare, but some public TCRs were found in many donors.

Germline assignment: CDR1 SGHNT and CDR2 YYREEE (reference sequence). The CDR3 is made up of 13 amino acids. Trimming took 2 bases from V and 5 from J, leaving 10 bases between them. V gene TRBV5-4 combines with J gene TRBJ2-5; D unclear. This clonotype was sampled from a man aged 18-30 years in good health and CMV-seronegative. The specimen sequenced was PBMCs. The CDR3 DNA sequence: TGTGCCAGCAGCTTTTGGTCAGGCGAGACCCAGTACTTC. Residues: CASSFWSGETQYF. Combining the CDR3 with reference TRBV5-4 and TRBJ2-5 gives the whole variable domain ETGVTQSPTHLIKTRGQQVTLRCSSQSGHNTVSWYQQALGQGPQFIFQYYREEENGRGNFPPRFSGLQFPNYSSELNVNALELDDSALYLCASSFWSGETQYFGPGTRLLVL.